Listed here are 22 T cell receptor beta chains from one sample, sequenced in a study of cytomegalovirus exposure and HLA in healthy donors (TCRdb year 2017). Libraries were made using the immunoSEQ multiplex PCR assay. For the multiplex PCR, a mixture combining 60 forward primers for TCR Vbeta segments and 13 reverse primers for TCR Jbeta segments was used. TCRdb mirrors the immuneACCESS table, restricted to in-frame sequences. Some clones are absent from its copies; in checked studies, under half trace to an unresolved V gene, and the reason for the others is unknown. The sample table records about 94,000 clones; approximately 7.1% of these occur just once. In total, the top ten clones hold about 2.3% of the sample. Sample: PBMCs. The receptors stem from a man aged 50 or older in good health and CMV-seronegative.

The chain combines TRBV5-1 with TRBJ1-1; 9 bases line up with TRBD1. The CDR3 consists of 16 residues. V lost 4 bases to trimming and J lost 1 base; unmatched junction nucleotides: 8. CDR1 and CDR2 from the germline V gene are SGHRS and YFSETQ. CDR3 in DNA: TGCGCCAGCAGCGGGGGACAGGGCAGGGGGAACACTGAAGCTTTCTTT. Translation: CASSGGQGRGNTEAFF.

CDR3: CASSPGPPDPRGETQYF. DNA for the CDR3: TGTGCCAGCAGCCCAGGCCCTCCTGACCCCCGGGGAGAGACCCAGTACTTC. The chain combines TRBV27 with TRBJ2-5; D is perhaps TRBD2 (5 bases). Germline CDR1 MNHEY, CDR2 SMNVEV (reference sequence). The V end was cut by 6 bases, the J end by 4 bases, with 24 bases between. The CDR3 totals 17 residues.

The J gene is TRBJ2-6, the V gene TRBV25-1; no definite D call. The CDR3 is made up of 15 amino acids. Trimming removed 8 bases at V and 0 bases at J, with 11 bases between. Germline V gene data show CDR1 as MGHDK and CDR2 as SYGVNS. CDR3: CASSHGNSGANVLTF. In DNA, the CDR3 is TGTGCCAGCTCACATGGTAACTCTGGGGCCAACGTCCTGACTTTC.

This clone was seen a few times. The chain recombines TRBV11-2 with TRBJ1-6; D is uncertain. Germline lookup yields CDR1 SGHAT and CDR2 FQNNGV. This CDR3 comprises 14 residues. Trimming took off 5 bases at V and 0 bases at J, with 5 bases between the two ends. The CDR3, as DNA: TGTGCCAGCAGCGGTAGCTCCTATAATTCACCCCTCCACTTT. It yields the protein CASSGSSYNSPLHF.

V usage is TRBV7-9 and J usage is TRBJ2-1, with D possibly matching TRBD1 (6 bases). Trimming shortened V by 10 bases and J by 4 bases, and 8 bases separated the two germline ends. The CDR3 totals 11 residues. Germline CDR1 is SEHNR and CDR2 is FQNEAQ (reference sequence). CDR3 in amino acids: CATQGYNEQFF. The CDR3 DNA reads TGTGCCACACAGGGATACAATGAGCAGTTCTTC.

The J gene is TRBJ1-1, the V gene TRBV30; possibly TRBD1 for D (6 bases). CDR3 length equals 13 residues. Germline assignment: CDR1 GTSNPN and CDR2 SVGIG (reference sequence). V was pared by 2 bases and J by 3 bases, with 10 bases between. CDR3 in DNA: TGTGCCTGGAGTCGGACAGAAGACACTGAAGCTTTCTTT. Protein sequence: CAWSRTEDTEAFF.

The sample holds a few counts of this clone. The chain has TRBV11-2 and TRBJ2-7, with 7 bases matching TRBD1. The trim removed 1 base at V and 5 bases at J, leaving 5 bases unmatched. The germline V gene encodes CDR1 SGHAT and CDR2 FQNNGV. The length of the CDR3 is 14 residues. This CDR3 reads CASSLGRGQDEQYF. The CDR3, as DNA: TGTGCCAGCAGCTTAGGAAGGGGGCAGGACGAGCAGTACTTC.

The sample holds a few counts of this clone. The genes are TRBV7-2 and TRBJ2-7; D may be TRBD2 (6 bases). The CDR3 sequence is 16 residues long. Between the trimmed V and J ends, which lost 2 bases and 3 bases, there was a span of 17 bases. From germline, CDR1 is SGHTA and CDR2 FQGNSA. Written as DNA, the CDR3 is TGTGCCAGCAGCTTAAGTAGCGGAAGGCCTCTCTACGAGCAGTACTTC. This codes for CASSLSSGRPLYEQYF.

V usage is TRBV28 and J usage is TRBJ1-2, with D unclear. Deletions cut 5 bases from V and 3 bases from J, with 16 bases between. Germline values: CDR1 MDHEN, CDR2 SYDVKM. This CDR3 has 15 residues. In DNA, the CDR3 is TGTGCCAGCAGTCTGGGTAAGACCCGGGACTATGGCTACACCTTC. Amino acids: CASSLGKTRDYGYTF.

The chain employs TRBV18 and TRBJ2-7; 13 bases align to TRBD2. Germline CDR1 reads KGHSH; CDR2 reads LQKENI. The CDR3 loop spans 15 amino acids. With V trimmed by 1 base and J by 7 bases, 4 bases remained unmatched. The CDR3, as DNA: TGTGCCAGCTCACCACGGACTAGCGGGAGTGAGGAGCAGTACTTC. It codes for CASSPRTSGSEEQYF.

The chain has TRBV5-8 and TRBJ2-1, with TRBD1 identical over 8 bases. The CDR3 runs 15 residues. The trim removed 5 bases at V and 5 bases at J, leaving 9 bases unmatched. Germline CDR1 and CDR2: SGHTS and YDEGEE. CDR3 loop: CASRLWGQVNNEQFF. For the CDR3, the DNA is TGTGCCAGCAGGTTGTGGGGACAGGTGAACAATGAGCAGTTCTTC. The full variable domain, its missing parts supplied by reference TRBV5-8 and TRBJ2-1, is EAGVTQSPTHLIKTRGQQATLRCSPISGHTSVYWYQQALGLGLQFLLWYDEGEERNRGNFPPRFSGRQFPNYSSELNVNALELEDSALYLCASRLWGQVNNEQFFGPGTRLTVL.

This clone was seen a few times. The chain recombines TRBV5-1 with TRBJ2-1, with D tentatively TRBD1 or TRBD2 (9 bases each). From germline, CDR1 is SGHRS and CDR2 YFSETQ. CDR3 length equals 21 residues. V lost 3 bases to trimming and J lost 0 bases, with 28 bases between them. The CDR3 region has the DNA TGCGCCAGCAGCTCCCCGGGACAGGGAAAGGCGGGAGGGAGCTCCTACAATGAGCAGTTCTTC. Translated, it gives CASSSPGQGKAGGSSYNEQFF.

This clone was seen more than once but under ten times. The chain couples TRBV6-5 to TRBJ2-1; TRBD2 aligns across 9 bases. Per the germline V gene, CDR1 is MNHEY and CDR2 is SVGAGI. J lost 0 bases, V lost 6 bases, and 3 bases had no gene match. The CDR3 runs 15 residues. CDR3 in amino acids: CASSLAGSSYNEQFF. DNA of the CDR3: TGTGCCAGCAGCCTAGCGGGGAGCTCCTACAATGAGCAGTTCTTC.

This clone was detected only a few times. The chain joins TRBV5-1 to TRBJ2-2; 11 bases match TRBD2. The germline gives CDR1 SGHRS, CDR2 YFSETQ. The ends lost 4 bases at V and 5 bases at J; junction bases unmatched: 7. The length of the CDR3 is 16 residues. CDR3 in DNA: TGCGCCAGCAGCGTCCTGACTAGCGGGGAGACCGGGGAGCTGTTTTTT. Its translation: CASSVLTSGETGELFF. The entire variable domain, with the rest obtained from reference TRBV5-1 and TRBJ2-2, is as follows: KAGVTQTPRYLIKTRGQQVTLSCSPISGHRSVSWYQQTPGQGLQFLFEYFSETQRNKGNFPGRFSGRQFSNSRSEMNVSTLELGDSALYLCASSVLTSGETGELFFGEGSRLTVL.

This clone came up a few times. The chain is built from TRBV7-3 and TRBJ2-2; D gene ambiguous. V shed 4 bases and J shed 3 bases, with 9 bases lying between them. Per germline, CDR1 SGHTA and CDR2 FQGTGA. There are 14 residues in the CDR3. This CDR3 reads CASSSSGYTGELFF. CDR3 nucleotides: TGTGCCAGCAGCTCCTCCGGTTACACCGGGGAGCTGTTTTTT.

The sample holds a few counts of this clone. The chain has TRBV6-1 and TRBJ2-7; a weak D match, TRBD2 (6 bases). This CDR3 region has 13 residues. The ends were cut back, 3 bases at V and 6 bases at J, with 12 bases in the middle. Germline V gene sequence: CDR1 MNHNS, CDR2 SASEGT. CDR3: CASSDNQGGEQYF. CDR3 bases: TGTGCCAGCAGTGACAATCAGGGAGGCGAGCAGTACTTC.

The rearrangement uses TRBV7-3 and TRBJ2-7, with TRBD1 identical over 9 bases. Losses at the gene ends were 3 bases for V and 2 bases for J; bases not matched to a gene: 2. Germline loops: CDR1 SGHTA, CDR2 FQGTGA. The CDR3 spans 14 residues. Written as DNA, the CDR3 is TGTGCCAGCAGCTTTGGACAGGGGCCCTACGAGCAGTACTTC. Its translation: CASSFGQGPYEQYF.

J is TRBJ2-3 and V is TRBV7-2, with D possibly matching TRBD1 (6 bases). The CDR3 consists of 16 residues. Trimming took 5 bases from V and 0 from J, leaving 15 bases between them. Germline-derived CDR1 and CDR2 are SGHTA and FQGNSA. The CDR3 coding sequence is TGTGCCAGCAGCGTACAGGGATATTCTAGCACAGATACGCAGTATTTT. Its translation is CASSVQGYSSTDTQYF.

CDR3 protein: CASSYSIPGRGDTQYF. The CDR3 nucleotides read TGTGCCAGCAGTTACTCGATACCCGGGAGGGGAGATACGCAGTATTTT. The genes are TRBV6-6 and TRBJ2-3; TRBD2 matches 8 bases. Trimming at V came to 0 bases and at J to 5 bases, leaving 7 bases not matched to a gene. The CDR3 is made up of 16 amino acids. Germline values: CDR1 MNHNY, CDR2 SVGAGI (reference sequence).

The CDR3 nucleotides read TGTGCCAGCAGTTATGGCGGGATCAATGAGCAGTTCTTC. Its translation is CASSYGGINEQFF. The rearrangement joins TRBV27 to TRBJ2-1; perhaps TRBD2 as D (6 bases). The CDR3 has 13 residues. V gave up 4 bases and J gave up 6 bases, with 10 bases separating them. CDR1 is MNHEY and CDR2 is SMNVEV in the germline V gene (reference sequence).

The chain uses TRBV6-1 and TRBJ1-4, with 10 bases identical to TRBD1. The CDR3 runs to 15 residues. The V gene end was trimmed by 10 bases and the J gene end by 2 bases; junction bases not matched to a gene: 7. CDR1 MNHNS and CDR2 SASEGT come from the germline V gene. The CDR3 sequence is CATLDRGRTNEKLFF. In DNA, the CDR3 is TGTGCCACCTTAGACAGGGGGCGGACTAATGAAAAACTGTTTTTT.

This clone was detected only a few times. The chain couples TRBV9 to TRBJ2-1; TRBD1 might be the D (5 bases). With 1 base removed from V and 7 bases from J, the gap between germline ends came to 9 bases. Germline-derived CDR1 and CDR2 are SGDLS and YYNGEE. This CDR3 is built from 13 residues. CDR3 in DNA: TGTGCCAGCAGCGTAACCTCAGGGAATGAGCAGTTCTTC. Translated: CASSVTSGNEQFF.